Presented here are 26 T cell receptor beta chains from one specimen sequenced in a study of human thymus T cells (dated by TCRdb to between 2020 and 2021). Thymus tissue was obtained as surgical resects removed during corrective cardiac surgery. The library relied on the immunoSEQ multiplex PCR assay. This immuneACCESS table, as held by TCRdb, lists in-frame sequences with V and J called but not all clones. Of the missing ones, under half trace to an unresolved V gene in checked studies; the others have no known cause. The sample profile shows about 78,000 clones; just over 95% of them were found once. Jointly, the top ten make up roughly 0.03% of the sample. Specimen: thymus tissue. These receptors were taken from a boy younger than two with a congenital heart defect but otherwise immunologically healthy.

The chain couples TRBV7-3 to TRBJ2-3; a possible D gene is TRBD2 (7 bases). Germline V gene sequence: CDR1 SGHTA, CDR2 FQGTGA. With 3 bases removed from V and 7 bases from J, the gap between germline ends came to 14 bases. The CDR3 has 14 residues. The CDR3 sequence is CASSLRGGKNTQYF. CDR3 nucleotide sequence: TGTGCCAGCAGCTTGAGGGGGGGCAAAAATACGCAGTATTTT.

This chain links TRBV12-5 with TRBJ1-2; possible D gene TRBD1, 5 bases. Deletions cut 5 bases from V and 2 bases from J, with 12 bases between. CDR3 length: 14 amino acids. The germline CDR1 and CDR2 sequences are LGHNT and FRNRAP. The CDR3 nucleotides are TGTGCTAGTGGTCCCCGACAGACGAACTATGGCTACACCTTC. It specifies CASGPRQTNYGYTF.

The gene calls are TRBV9 and TRBJ2-1, with 13 nucleotides matching TRBD2. CDR1 and CDR2 (germline): SGDLS, YYNGEE. CDR3 size: 15 residues. V was clipped by 5 bases and J by 4 bases; unmatched bases: 3. The CDR3: CASSPLAGGYNEQFF. The DNA for the CDR3 is TGTGCCAGCAGTCCACTAGCGGGGGGGTACAATGAGCAGTTCTTC.

J is TRBJ2-3 and V is TRBV5-1; 7 nucleotides match TRBD2. CDR1 and CDR2 (germline): SGHRS, YFSETQ. V trimming: 3 bases; J trimming: 2 bases; junction bases outside the gene matches: 12. This CDR3 has 17 amino acids. In DNA form, the CDR3 reads TGCGCCAGCAGCTCGTGGACTAGGCCCCGCCACACAGATACGCAGTATTTT. Protein: CASSSWTRPRHTDTQYF.

The chain is built from TRBV7-8 and TRBJ1-2, with no clear D. V was pared by 1 base and J by 4 bases, with 13 bases between. This CDR3 is built from 15 residues. Looked up from germline, CDR1 is SGHVS and CDR2 is FQNEAQ. In nucleotides, the CDR3 is TGTGCCAGCAGCTTAGATCTCTCCGGAGGCTATGGCTACACCTTC. Encoded protein: CASSLDLSGGYGYTF.

This chain joins TRBV5-1 and TRBJ2-1, with TRBD2 matching 10 bases. J gave up 6 bases and V 2 bases, and 2 bases lay outside the gene matches. Germline CDR1 SGHRS, CDR2 YFSETQ. This CDR3 region has 14 residues. CDR3 nucleotides: TGCGCCAGCAGCTTAGCGGGGGGGCCCAATGAGCAGTTCTTC. It yields the protein CASSLAGGPNEQFF.

The gene calls are TRBV28 and TRBJ2-7; weak D call: TRBD2 (5 bases). Per germline, CDR1 MDHEN and CDR2 SYDVKM. V lost 6 bases to trimming and J lost 3 bases, with 15 bases between them. CDR3 length: 14 amino acids. CDR3 coding DNA: TGTGCCAGCAGACCCTTTTCCGAGGGCTACGAGCAGTACTTC. Translated: CASRPFSEGYEQYF.

This clone is a singleton in its sample. This chain connects TRBV11-2 to TRBJ2-3, with D unclear. This CDR3 has 14 residues. CDR1 SGHAT and CDR2 FQNNGV come from the germline V gene. The V end was cut by 0 bases, the J end by 1 base, with 5 bases between. The CDR3 region is CASSLEGCTDTQYF. The CDR3, as DNA: TGTGCCAGCAGCTTAGAGGGCTGCACAGATACGCAGTATTTT.

V is TRBV7-7 and J is TRBJ2-5, with D hard to call. Germline V gene lookup returns CDR1 SSHAT and CDR2 FNYEAQ (reference sequence). Deletions cut 3 bases from V and 2 bases from J, with 10 bases between. The CDR3 covers 14 residues. CDR3 sequence: CASSFFGRQETQYF. The CDR3 coding sequence is TGTGCCAGCAGCTTCTTTGGTAGACAAGAGACCCAGTACTTC.

V gene TRBV28 combines with J gene TRBJ2-7; a possible D gene is TRBD1 (6 bases). This CDR3 is 14 amino acids long. V lost 7 bases to trimming and J lost 4 bases, with 17 bases between them. Germline V gene sequence: CDR1 MDHEN, CDR2 SYDVKM. This chain's CDR3 is CASTLTGFGYEQYF. The CDR3 bases are TGTGCCAGCACCCTAACAGGGTTCGGGTACGAGCAGTACTTC.

The chain is built from TRBV29-1 and TRBJ2-5; D not certain. The CDR3 is 11 amino acids. Per germline, CDR1 SQVTM and CDR2 ANQGSEA. The V gene lost 6 bases and the J gene lost 3 bases, with 8 bases spanning the gap. The CDR3: CSVLQKETQYF. The CDR3 bases are TGCAGCGTCCTCCAGAAAGAGACCCAGTACTTC.

The rearrangement joins TRBV29-1 to TRBJ2-7, with a weak D call TRBD2 (5 bases). The CDR3 extends over 12 amino acids. V dropped 2 bases and J dropped 6 bases, with 11 bases sitting between them. Germline V gene sequence: CDR1 SQVTM, CDR2 ANQGSEA. Here the CDR3 DNA reads TGCAGCGTTGAAAGAGGGAATCGCGAGCAGTACTTC. Protein: CSVERGNREQYF.

The rearrangement links TRBV6-5 to TRBJ1-1; D is uncertain. CDR1 and CDR2 (germline): MNHEY, SVGAGI. The V and J ends lost 0 bases and 5 bases respectively, with 13 bases between them. This CDR3 contains 15 residues. The CDR3 sequence: CASSYSVRASTEAFF. The CDR3 DNA reads TGTGCCAGCAGTTACTCCGTACGTGCCTCTACTGAAGCTTTCTTT.

The J gene is TRBJ2-2, the V gene TRBV4-1; D is perhaps TRBD1 or TRBD2 (6 bases each). This CDR3 region has 18 residues. Germline lookup yields CDR1 MGHRA and CDR2 YSYEKL. Deletions cut 1 base from V and 5 bases from J, with 20 bases between. The DNA of the CDR3 is TGCGCCAGCAGCCAAGCTTATATTAGCGGAGGGGGGACCGGGGAGCTGTTTTTT. It encodes CASSQAYISGGGTGELFF.

This chain connects TRBV27 to TRBJ1-4; D is ambiguous. Trimming took 8 bases from V and 0 from J, leaving 10 bases between them. Germline V lookup: CDR1 MNHEY, CDR2 SMNVEV (reference sequence). The CDR3 totals 14 residues. For the CDR3, the DNA is TGTGCCAGCGGATACGAAGCAACTAATGAAAAACTGTTTTTT. Its translation is CASGYEATNEKLFF.

This chain uses TRBV2 with TRBJ1-2; the D gene is possibly TRBD1 (5 bases). The germline V gene has CDR1 SNHLY and CDR2 FYNNEI. The V and J ends lost 6 bases and 5 bases respectively, with 10 bases between them. This CDR3 spans 12 amino acids. The DNA for the CDR3 is TGTGCCAGCAGCCGGGACTTATATGGCTACACCTTC. This sequence encodes CASSRDLYGYTF.

V and J are TRBV6-5 and TRBJ1-5, with TRBD1 matching 8 bases. Trimming removed 10 bases from V and 6 bases from J; junction bases left unmatched: 14. Looked up from germline, CDR1 is MNHEY and CDR2 is SVGAGI. The CDR3 totals 15 residues. The chain's CDR3 is CANFIQGALSQPQHF. In nucleotides, the CDR3 is TGTGCCAACTTTATCCAGGGGGCTTTAAGTCAGCCCCAGCATTTT.

This chain links TRBV19 with TRBJ2-7; 7 nucleotides line up with TRBD1. The junction had 10 bases not matched to a gene; V was cut back by 3 bases and J by 5 bases. The CDR3 totals 15 residues. The germline V gene encodes CDR1 LNHDA and CDR2 SQIVND (reference sequence). The CDR3: CASSIHLDREDEQYF. CDR3 sequence (DNA): TGTGCCAGTAGTATCCACCTCGACAGGGAAGACGAGCAGTACTTC. Full variable domain (outside the CDR3, taken from reference TRBV19 and TRBJ2-7): DGGITQSPKYLFRKEGQNVTLSCEQNLNHDAMYWYRQDPGQGLRLIYYSQIVNDFQKGDIAEGYSVSREKKESFPLTVTSAQKNPTAFYLCASSIHLDREDEQYFGPGTRLTVT.

The chain links TRBV6-4 to TRBJ2-5; 7 bases fit TRBD2. The J segment lost 5 bases and the V segment lost 3 bases, leaving 9 bases of the junction unmatched. This CDR3 has 15 residues. Germline-derived CDR1 and CDR2 are MRHNA and SNTAGT. The CDR3 loop reads CASSEGAGMPETQYF. The CDR3, as DNA: TGTGCCAGCAGTGAGGGAGCGGGAATGCCGGAGACCCAGTACTTC.

The V gene is TRBV7-9, the J gene TRBJ1-2; TRBD1 agrees at 7 bases. The germline gives CDR1 SEHNR, CDR2 FQNEAQ (reference sequence). After removal of 0 bases from V and 1 base from J, the junction contained 8 bases not matched to a gene. The CDR3 extends over 17 amino acids. As DNA, the CDR3 is TGTGCCAGCAGCTTAGCGCGGGGGACAGAACTTAACTATGGCTACACCTTC. This gives the protein CASSLARGTELNYGYTF.

This chain links TRBV10-2 with TRBJ1-3, with D uncertain. CDR1 is WSHSY and CDR2 is SAAADI in the germline V gene. The CDR3 sequence is 16 residues long. With 0 bases removed from V and 5 bases from J, the gap between germline ends came to 14 bases. CDR3 amino acids: CASSESRQNFRNTIYF. CDR3 bases: TGCGCCAGCAGTGAGTCACGGCAGAATTTTCGAAACACCATATATTTT.

The chain couples TRBV11-1 to TRBJ2-3; TRBD2 matches at 14 bases. The CDR3 loop spans 18 amino acids. Trimming cost V 3 bases and J 2 bases; bases outside gene matches: 7. CDR1 is SGHAT, CDR2 FQDESV, per germline (reference sequence). The CDR3 coding sequence is TGTGCCAGCAGCTTCGGACTAGCGGGAGGATACTCCACAGATACGCAGTATTTT. Translating gives CASSFGLAGGYSTDTQYF.

This chain joins TRBV6-4 and TRBJ2-3; TRBD2 matches at 10 bases. Germline CDR1 MRHNA, CDR2 SNTAGT. The CDR3 sequence is 17 residues long. V was clipped by 2 bases and J by 5 bases; unmatched bases: 10. The CDR3 spells CASSDASSGGAKDTQYF. CDR3 DNA: TGTGCCAGCAGTGACGCCTCAAGCGGGGGGGCGAAAGATACGCAGTATTTT.

The J gene is TRBJ2-5, the V gene TRBV5-5; D may be TRBD2 (5 bases). V was clipped by 2 bases and J by 5 bases, with 16 bases between them. This CDR3 is built from 15 residues. Looked up from germline, CDR1 is SGHKS and CDR2 is YYEKEE (reference sequence). The DNA for the CDR3 is TGTGCCAGCAGCTTTTCGGGGAGAACAAGGGAGACCCAGTACTTC. This encodes CASSFSGRTRETQYF.

The chain recombines TRBV10-3 with TRBJ1-1; D not resolved. Deletions cut 6 bases from V and 5 bases from J, with 16 bases between. The V gene's germline CDR1 is ENHRY and CDR2 SYGVKD. This CDR3 contains 14 residues. The CDR3 spells CAISPGRPGTEAFF. In nucleotides, the CDR3 is TGTGCCATCAGCCCGGGCAGGCCGGGGACTGAAGCTTTCTTT.

The chain recombines TRBV20-1 with TRBJ2-1, with D unresolved. Germline V lookup: CDR1 DFQATT, CDR2 SNEGSKA (reference sequence). Trimming pared 3 bases from V and 6 bases from J, leaving 6 bases between. The CDR3 has 11 residues. CDR3 loop: CSASTANEQFF. The DNA for the CDR3 is TGCAGTGCTAGTACCGCCAATGAGCAGTTCTTC.